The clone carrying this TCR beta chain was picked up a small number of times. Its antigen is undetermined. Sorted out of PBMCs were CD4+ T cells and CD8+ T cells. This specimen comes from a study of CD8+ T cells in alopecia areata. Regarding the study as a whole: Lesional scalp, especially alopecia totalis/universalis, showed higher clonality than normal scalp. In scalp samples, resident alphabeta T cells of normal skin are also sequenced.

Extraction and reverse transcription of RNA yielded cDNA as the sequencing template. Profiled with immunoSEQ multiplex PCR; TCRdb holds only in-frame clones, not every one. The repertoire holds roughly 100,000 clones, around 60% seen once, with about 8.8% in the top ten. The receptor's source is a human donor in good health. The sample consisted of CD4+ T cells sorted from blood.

The CDR3 sequence is CASSEDEYGYTF. The CDR3 bases are TGTGCCAGCTCAGAGGACGAGTATGGCTACACCTTC. The rearrangement uses TRBV18 and TRBJ1-2; D not certain. CDR3 length: 12 residues. The V end was cut by 5 bases, the J end by 5 bases, with 9 bases between. CDR1 and CDR2 from the germline V gene are KGHSH and LQKENI.